These T cell receptor beta chains were read from a single sample in a study of technical replicates of blood from a few donors. Sequencing used immunoSEQ multiplex PCR; TCRdb keeps in-frame clones, though not all of them. There are 55,000 to 65,000 clones in the sample; roughly 97% occur only once, and 0.15% to 0.25% lies in the top ten. The sample was T cells isolated from PBMCs. These receptors were taken from a human donor in good health. Both conserved end residues are part of each CDR3. Part of the rows lack a size; the others show once, few, many or a class for expanded clones.

>-|TRBJ2-6|TRBV29-1
CSAGQGFSGANVLTF
>once|TRBJ1-1|TRBV13
CASSLGARNTEAFF
>-|TRBJ2-7|TRBV7-9
CASSSYHRGPSYEQYF
>-|TRBJ2-2|TRBV6-1
CASRETVGTGELFF
>once|TRBJ1-5|TRBV5-1
CASSLGGSNQPQHF
>-|TRBJ1-1|TRBV7-3
CASSLMGTDMNTEAFF
>-|TRBJ1-5|TRBV6-6
CASSPGTFNSNQPQHF
>-|TRBJ1-1|TRBV28
CASSPRGGRGPEAFF
>few|TRBJ1-2|TRBV28
CASSSNWYYGYTF
>once|TRBJ2-7|TRBV30
CAWSVRYEQYF
>-|TRBJ2-5|TRBV28
CASRSGREETQYF
>-|TRBJ2-7|TRBV27
CASSSRPGNEQYF
>-|TRBJ2-2|TRBV4-1
CASSGPAGNTGELFF
>-|TRBJ2-1|TRBV6-5
CASSRQGSSYNEQFF
>-|TRBJ2-5|TRBV4-1
CASSLGLAGQETQYF
>-|TRBJ2-3|TRBV6-5
CASRQYLTGDTQYF
>-|TRBJ1-1|TRBV5-4
CASRTHPMNTEAFF
>-|TRBJ1-2|TRBV4-1
CASSQVTGGNYGYTF
>-|TRBJ2-7|TRBV6-1
CASSETHYEQYF
>-|TRBJ1-5|TRBV6-1
CASSEIVGPRQPQHF
>-|TRBJ2-1|TRBV6-1
CAGASRVWDNEQFF